What follows are 2 T cell receptor beta chains derived from one specimen sequenced in a study of early stage breast cancer tumors. Assay used: immunoSEQ multiplex PCR; TCRdb lists only in-frame clones, some missing. Among more than 65,000 clones, 65% to 85% were seen once, and the ten largest hold 4.7%. The material sequenced was blood. The receptors shown here come from a person aged 35 to 50 with breast cancer.

In its sample, this clone was seen a few times. V gene TRBV20-1 combines with J gene TRBJ1-2, with unresolved D. V was trimmed by 0 bases and J by 7 bases, leaving 6 bases between them. The CDR3 sequence is 11 residues long. Germline V CDR1 and CDR2: DFQATT, SNEGSKA (reference sequence). The CDR3, as DNA: TGCAGTGCTAGAGACGGGGTTGGCTACACCTTC. Amino acid sequence: CSARDGVGYTF.

This clone is a singleton in its sample. The genes are TRBV11-2 and TRBJ1-3; weak D call: TRBD1 (6 bases). Per the germline V gene, CDR1 is SGHAT and CDR2 is FQNNGV. The CDR3 totals 15 residues. Trimming removed 4 bases from V and 4 bases from J, with 14 bases in between. The CDR3: CASSSPAGAGNTIYF. The CDR3 DNA reads TGTGCCAGCAGCTCCCCGGCAGGGGCCGGAAACACCATATATTTT.